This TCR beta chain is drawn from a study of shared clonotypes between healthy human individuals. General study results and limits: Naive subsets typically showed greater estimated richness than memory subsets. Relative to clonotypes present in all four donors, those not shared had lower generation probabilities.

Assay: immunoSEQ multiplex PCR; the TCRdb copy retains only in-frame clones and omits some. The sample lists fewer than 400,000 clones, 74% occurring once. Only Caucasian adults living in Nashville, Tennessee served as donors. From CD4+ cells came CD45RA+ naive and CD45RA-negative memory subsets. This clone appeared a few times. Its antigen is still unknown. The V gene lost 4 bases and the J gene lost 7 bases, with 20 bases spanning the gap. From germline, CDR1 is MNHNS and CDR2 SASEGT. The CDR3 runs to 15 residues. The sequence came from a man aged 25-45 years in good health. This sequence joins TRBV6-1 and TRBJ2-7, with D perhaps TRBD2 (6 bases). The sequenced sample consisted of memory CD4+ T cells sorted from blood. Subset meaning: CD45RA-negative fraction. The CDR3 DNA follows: TGTGCCAGCAGTGGGAGGGGACCCCGCCTTGCGGAGCAGTACTTC. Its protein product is CASSGRGPRLAEQYF.